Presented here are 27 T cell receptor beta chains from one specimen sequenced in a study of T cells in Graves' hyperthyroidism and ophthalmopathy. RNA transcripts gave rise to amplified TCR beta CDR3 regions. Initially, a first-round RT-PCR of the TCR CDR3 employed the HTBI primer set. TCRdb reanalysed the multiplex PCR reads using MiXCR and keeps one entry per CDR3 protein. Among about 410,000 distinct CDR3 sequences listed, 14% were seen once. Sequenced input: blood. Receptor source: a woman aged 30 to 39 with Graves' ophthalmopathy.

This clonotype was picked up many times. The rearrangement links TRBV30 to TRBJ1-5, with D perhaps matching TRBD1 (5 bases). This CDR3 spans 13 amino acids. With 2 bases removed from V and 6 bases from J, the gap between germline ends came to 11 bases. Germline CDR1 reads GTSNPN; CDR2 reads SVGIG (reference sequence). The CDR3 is CAWSSRASQPQHF. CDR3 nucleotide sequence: TGTGCCTGGAGTTCCAGGGCGAGTCAGCCCCAGCATTTT. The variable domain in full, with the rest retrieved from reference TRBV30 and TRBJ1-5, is SQTIHQWPATLVQPVGSPLSLECTVEGTSNPNLYWYRQAAGRGLQLLFYSVGIGQISSEVPQNLSASRPQDRQFILSSKKLLLSDSGFYLCAWSSRASQPQHFGDGTRLSIL.

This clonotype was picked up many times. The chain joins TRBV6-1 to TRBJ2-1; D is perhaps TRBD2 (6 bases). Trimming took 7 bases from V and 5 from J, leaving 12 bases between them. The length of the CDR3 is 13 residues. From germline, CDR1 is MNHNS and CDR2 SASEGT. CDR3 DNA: TGTGCCAGCATGGGGGGACGACACAATGAGCAGTTCTTC. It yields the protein CASMGGRHNEQFF.

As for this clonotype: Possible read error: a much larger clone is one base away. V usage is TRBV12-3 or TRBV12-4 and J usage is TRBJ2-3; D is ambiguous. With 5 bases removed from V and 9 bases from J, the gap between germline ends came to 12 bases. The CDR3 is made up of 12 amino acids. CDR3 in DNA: TGTGCCAGCAGTCAAACCGTGCGAACGCAGTATTTT. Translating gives CASSQTVRTQYF.

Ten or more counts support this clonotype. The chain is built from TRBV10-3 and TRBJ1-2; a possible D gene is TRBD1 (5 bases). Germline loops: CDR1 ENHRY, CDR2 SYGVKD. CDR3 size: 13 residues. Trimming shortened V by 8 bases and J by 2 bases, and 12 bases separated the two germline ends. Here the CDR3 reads CAIGQEPNYGYTF. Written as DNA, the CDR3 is TGTGCCATCGGACAAGAGCCGAACTATGGCTACACCTTC.

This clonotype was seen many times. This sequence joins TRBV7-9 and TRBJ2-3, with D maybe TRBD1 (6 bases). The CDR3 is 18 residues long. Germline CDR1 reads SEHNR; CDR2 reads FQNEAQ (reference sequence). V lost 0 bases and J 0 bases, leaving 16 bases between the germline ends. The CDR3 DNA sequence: TGTGCCAGCAGCTTAGCGACGGCAGGGGAATGGAGCACAGATACGCAGTATTTT. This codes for CASSLATAGEWSTDTQYF.

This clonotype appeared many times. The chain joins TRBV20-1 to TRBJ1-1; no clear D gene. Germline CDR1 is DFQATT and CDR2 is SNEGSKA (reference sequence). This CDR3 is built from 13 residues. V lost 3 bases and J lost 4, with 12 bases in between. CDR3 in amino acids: CSASYGRSTEAFF. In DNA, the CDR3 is TGCAGTGCTAGTTATGGGCGGAGCACTGAAGCTTTCTTT.

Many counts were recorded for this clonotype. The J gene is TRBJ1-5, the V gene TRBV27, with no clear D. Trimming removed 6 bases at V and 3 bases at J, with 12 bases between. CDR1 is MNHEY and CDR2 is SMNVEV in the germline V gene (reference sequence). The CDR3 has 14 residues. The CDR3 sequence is CASRLYGSNQPQHF. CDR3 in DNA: TGTGCCAGCAGACTTTACGGTTCCAATCAGCCCCAGCATTTT.

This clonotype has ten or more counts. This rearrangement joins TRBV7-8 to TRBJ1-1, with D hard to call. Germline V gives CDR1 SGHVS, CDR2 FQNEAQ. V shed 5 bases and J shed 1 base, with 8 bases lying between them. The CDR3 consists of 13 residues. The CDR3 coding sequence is TGTGCCAGCAGCCCCGCCCCGAACACTGAAGCTTTCTTT. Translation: CASSPAPNTEAFF. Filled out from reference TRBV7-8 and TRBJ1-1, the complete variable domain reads GAGVSQSPRYKVAKRGQDVALRCDPISGHVSLFWYQQALGQGPEFLTYFQNEAQLDKSGLPSDRFFAERPEGSVSTLKIQRTQQEDSAVYLCASSPAPNTEAFFGQGTRLTVV.

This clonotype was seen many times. The CDR3 DNA reads TGTGCCAGTGGACCACCTGGCACAGGGGGTACCTACGAGCAGTACTTC. It is translated as CASGPPGTGGTYEQYF. The J gene is TRBJ2-7, the V gene TRBV12-3 or TRBV12-4; 8 nucleotides agree with TRBD1. The CDR3 length is 16 residues. The junction had 15 bases not matched to a gene; V was cut back by 9 bases and J by 2 bases.

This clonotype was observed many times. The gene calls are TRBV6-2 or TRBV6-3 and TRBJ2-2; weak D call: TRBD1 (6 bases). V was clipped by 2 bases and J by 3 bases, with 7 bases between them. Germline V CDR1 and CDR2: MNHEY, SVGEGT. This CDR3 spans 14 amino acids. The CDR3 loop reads CASSYGGHTGELFF. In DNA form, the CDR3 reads TGTGCCAGCAGTTACGGGGGCCACACCGGGGAGCTGTTTTTT.

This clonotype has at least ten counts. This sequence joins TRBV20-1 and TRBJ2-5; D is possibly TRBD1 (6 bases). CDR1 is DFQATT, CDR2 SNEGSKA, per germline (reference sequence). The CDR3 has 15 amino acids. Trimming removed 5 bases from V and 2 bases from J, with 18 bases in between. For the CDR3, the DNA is TGCAGTGCTCCAACACAGGGCGCCACGCAAGAGACCCAGTACTTC. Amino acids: CSAPTQGATQETQYF.

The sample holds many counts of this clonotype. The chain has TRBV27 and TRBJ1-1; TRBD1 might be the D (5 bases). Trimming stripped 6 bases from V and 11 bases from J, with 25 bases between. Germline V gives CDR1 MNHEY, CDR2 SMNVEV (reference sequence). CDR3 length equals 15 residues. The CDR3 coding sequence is TGTGCCAGCAGAATCCGAGACAGCCCTAACAAGAGGGCTTTCTTT. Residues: CASRIRDSPNKRAFF.

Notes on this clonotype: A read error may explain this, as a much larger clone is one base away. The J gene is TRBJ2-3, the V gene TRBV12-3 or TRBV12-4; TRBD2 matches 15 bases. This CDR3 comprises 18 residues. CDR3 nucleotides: TGTGCCAGCAGTACTGGACTAGCGGGGGGGCTGAGGACAGATATGCAGTATTTT. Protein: CASSTGLAGGLRTDMQYF.

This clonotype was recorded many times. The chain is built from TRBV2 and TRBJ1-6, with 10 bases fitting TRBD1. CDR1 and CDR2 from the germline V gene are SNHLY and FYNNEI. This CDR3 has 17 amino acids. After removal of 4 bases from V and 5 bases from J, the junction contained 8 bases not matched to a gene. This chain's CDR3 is CASSGTGTGVNNSPLHF. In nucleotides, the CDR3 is TGTGCCAGCAGTGGAACCGGGACAGGGGTTAATAATTCACCCCTCCACTTT.

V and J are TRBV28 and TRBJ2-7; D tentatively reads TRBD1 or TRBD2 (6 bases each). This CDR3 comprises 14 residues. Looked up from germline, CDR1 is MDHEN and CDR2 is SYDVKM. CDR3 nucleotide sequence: TGTGCCAGCGGGGGGTTAAACAGGGTCTACGAGCAGTCCGTC. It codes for CASGGLNRVYEQSV.

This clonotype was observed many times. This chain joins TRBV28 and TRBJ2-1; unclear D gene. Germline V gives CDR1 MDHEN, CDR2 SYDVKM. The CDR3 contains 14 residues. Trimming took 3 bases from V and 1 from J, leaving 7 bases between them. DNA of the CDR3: TGTGCCAGCAGTTTTGGGGTATCCTACAATGAGCAGTTCTTC. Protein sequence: CASSFGVSYNEQFF.

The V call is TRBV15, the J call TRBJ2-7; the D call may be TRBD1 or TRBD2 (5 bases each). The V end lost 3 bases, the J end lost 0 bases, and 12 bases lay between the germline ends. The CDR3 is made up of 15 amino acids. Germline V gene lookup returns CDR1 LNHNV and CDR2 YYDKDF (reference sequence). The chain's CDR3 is CATSSWGMISYEQYF. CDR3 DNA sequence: TGTGCCACCAGCAGCTGGGGGATGATCTCCTACGAGCAGTACTTC. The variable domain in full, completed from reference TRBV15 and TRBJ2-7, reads DAMVIQNPRYQVTQFGKPVTLSCSQTLNHNVMYWYQQKSSQAPKLLFHYYDKDFNNEADTPDNFQSRRPNTSFCFLDIRSPGLGDTAMYLCATSSWGMISYEQYFGPGTRLTVT.

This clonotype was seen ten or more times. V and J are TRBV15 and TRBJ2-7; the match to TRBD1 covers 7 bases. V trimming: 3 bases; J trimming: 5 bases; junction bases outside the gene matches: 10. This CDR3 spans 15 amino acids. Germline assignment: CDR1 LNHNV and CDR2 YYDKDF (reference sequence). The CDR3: CATSRRGQRQDEQYF. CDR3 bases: TGTGCCACCAGCAGGAGGGGACAGAGGCAAGACGAGCAGTACTTC.

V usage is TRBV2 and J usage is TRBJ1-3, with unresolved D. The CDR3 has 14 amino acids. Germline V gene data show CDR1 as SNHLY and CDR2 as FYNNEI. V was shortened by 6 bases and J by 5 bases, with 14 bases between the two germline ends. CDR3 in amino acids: CASRFDRSRNTIYF. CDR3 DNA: TGTGCCAGCAGGTTCGACCGAAGCCGAAACACCATATATTTT.

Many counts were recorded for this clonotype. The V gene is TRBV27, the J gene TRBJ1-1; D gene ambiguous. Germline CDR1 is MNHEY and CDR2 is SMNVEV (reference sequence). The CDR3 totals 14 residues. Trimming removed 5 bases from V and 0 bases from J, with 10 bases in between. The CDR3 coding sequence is TGTGCCAGCAGTCAGAAGCCGATGAACACTGAAGCTTTCTTT. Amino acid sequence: CASSQKPMNTEAFF.

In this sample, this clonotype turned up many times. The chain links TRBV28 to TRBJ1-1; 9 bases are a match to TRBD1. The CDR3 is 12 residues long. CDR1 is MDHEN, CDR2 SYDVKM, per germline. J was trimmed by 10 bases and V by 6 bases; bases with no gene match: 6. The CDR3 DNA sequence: TGTGCCAGCAGAACCCTGACAGGGGGAGCTTTCTTT. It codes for CASRTLTGGAFF.

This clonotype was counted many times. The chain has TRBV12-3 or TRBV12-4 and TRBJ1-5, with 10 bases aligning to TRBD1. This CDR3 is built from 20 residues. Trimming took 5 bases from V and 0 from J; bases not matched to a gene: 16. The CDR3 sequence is CASSNSVGTGDLNSNQPQHF. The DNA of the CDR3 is TGTGCCAGCAGTAACTCGGTCGGGACAGGGGACCTAAATAGCAATCAGCCCCAGCATTTT.

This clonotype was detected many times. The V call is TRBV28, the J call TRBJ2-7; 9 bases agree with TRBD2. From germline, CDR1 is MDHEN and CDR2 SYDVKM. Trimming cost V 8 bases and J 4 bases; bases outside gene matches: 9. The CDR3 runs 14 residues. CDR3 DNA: TGTGCCAGCTCCTGGGGAGCGGGGGGTTACGAGCAGTACTTC. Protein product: CASSWGAGGYEQYF.

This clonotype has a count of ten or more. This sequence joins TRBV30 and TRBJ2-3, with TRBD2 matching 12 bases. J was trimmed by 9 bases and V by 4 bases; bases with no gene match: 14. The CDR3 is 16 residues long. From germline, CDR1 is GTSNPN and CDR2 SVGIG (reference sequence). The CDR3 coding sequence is TGTGCCTGGACCGCCGGGACTAGCGGGCCCAGCGTGACGCAGTATTTT. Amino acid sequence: CAWTAGTSGPSVTQYF. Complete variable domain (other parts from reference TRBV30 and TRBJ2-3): SQTIHQWPATLVQPVGSPLSLECTVEGTSNPNLYWYRQAAGRGLQLLFYSVGIGQISSEVPQNLSASRPQDRQFILSSKKLLLSDSGFYLCAWTAGTSGPSVTQYFGPGTRLTVL.

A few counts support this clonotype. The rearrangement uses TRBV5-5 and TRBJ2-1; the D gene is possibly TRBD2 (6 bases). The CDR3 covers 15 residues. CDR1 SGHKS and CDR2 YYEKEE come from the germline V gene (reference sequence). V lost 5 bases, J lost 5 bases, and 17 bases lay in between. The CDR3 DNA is TGTGCCAGCAGAAATCGGGGGACGGCGGACAATGAGCAGTTCTTC. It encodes CASRNRGTADNEQFF.

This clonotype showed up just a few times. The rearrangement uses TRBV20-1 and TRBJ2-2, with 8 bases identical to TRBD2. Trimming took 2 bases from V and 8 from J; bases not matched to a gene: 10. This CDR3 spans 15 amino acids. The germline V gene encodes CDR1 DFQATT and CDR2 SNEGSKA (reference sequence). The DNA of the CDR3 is TGCAGTGCTAGACCGGGGGGGGCCGAAGGGGGGGAGCTGTTTTTT. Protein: CSARPGGAEGGELFF.

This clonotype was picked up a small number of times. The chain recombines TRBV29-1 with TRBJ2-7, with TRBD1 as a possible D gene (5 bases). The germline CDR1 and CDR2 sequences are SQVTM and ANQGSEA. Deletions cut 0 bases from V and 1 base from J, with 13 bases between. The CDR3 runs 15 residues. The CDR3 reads CSVEETIRASYEQYF. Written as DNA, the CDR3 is TGCAGCGTTGAAGAGACAATCAGGGCTTCCTACGAGCAGTACTTC.